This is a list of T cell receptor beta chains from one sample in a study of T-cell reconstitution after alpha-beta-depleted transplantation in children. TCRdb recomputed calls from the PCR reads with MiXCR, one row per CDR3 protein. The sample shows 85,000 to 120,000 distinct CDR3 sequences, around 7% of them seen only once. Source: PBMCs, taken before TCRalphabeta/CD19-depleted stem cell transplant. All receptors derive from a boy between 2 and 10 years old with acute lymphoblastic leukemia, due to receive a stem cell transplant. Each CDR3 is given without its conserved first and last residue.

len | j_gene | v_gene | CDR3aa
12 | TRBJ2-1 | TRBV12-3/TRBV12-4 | ASSSSGTSNEQF
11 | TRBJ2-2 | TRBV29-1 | SVEEPYTGELF
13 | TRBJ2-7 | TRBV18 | ASSPPSQSSYEQY
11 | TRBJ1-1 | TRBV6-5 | ASSYLTGMGAF
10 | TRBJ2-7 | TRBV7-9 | ASSFGAYEQY
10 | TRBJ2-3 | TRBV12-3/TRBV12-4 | ASSLNTDTQY
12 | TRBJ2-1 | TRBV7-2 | ASSLVGGRNEQF
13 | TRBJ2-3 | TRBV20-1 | SAQPLGGPTDTQY
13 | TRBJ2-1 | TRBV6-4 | ASSLSGGAEDEQF
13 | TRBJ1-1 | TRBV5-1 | ASSGNQGPNTEAF
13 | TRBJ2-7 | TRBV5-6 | ASSHVGSQAYEQY
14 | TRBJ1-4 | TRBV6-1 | ASSRQRRGLNEKLF
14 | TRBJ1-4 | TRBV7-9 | ASSTGTLRTNEKLF
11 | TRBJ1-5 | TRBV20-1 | SATGAGYQPQH
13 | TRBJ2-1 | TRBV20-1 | SAPAWLAGYNEQF
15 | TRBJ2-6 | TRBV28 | ASSFRDVSSGANVLT
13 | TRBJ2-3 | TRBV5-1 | ASSYRGLSTDTQY
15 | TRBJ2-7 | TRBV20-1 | SASPGTGGDLTYEQY
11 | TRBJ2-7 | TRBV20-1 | SAPPFGFSEQY
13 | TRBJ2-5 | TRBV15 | ATSRVAGEGETQY
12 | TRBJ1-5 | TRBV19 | ASSITGARGPQH
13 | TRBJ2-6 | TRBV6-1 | ASSEGGSGANVLT
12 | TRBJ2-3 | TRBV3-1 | AICRGPRTDTQY
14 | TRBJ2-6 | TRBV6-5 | ASSTHGGSGANVLT
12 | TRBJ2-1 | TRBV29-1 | SVEEGTGWNEQF
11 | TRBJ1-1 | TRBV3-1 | ASSRTQGTEAF
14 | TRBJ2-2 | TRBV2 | ASSARTSGGLLELF
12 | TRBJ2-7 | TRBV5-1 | ASSLAQGLSEQY
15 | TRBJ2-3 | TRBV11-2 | ASSPRLTAGGQDTQY
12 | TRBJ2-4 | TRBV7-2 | ASSLELQKNIQY
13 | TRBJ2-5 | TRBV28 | ASSFGDITKVTQY
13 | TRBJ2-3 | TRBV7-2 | ASSLAGGAPDTQY
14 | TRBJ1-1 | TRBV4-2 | ASSQVTGMVNTEAF
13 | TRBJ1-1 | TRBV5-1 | ASSLVQGARAEAF
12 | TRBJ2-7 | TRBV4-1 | ASSQGVGSYEQY
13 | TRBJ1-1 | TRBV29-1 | SVAPTQGMNTEAF
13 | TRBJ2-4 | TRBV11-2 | ASSLDVHAKNIQY
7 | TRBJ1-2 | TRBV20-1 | SAPNGYT
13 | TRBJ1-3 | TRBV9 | ASSVEHTPGNTIY
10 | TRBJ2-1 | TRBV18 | ASSTGQGEQF
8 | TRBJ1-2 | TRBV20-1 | SAQENGYT
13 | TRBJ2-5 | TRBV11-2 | ASTSSGTGRETQY
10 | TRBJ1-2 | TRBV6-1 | ASQAPNYGYT
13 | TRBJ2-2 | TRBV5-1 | ASSSAVQYTGELF
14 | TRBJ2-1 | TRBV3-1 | ASSPRGGGPGNEQF
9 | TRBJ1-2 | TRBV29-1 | SVEGGVRAN
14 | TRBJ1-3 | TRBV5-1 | ASSLEAGSSGNTIY
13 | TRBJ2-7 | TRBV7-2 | ASSPQSGGAYEQY
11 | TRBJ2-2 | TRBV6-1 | ASTSSGTGELF
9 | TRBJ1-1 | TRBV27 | ASSSGAEAF
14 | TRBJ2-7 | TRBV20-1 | SAGDPPGLTTYEQY
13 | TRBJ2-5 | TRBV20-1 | SARNVQAGLETQY
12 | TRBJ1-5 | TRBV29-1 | SVKNRGINQPQH
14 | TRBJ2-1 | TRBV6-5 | ASSYLSGGPNNEQF
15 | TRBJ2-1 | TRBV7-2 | ASSARQGGLSIGEQF
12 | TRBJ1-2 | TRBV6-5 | ASSSPGRGGGYT
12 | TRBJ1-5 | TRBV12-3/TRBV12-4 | ASRLGGSNQPQN
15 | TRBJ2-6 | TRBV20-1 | SARDLQGASGANVLT
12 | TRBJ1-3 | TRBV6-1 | ASTRGQRQLTIY
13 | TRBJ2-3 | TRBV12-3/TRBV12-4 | ASSFTSGRTDTQY